The clone carrying this TCR beta chain was detected only a few times. Its target is unknown. This sample was included in a study of response to subunit inactivated influenza vaccine. General observations from the study: T cells newly recruited by each seasonal influenza vaccination are few, the authors suggested.

Trimming cost V 3 bases and J 3 bases, with 9 bases left between them. Germline loops: CDR1 ENHRY, CDR2 SYGVKD. This CDR3 is 13 amino acids long. In TCRdb, the RT-PCR reads were re-called with MiXCR into one record per CDR3 protein. Among fewer than 700,000 distinct CDR3 sequences listed, roughly 13% were seen once. The origin of this receptor is a man aged 45-60 years who received an inactivated influenza vaccine. The rearrangement joins TRBV10-3 to TRBJ2-7; no clear D. The sample was PBMCs from blood, taken more than 35 days after vaccination. This CDR3 is CAISDEDGYEQYF. The CDR3 nucleotides are TGTGCCATCAGTGACGAGGACGGCTACGAGCAGTACTTC.